This entry concerns a single T cell receptor beta chain. This record comes from a study of blood T cell repertoires in COVID-19. Background on the study: The samples span acute and convalescent COVID-19 from the United States, Italy and Spain. The cDNA or gDNA used as material had been derived from T cells, B-cell-depleted T cells, or PBMCs.

This CDR3 has 15 residues. Germline CDR1 is MGHDK and CDR2 is SYGVNS. The V gene end was trimmed by 5 bases and the J gene end by 1 base; junction bases not matched to a gene: 4. The table came from immunoSEQ multiplex PCR; TCRdb's copy has only in-frame clones and leaves some out. The sample has about 380,000 clones, 85% seen once. The chain is built from TRBV25-1 and TRBJ1-4; 7 bases are a match to TRBD1. The TCR originated in a woman in her late teens or twenties with acute or convalescent COVID-19. The material sequenced was peripheral blood. In DNA form, the CDR3 reads TGTGCCAGCAGTCACCCAGGGGGAACTAATGAAAAACTGTTTTTT. Amino acid sequence: CASSHPGGTNEKLFF.